This T cell receptor beta chain stems from a study of cytomegalovirus exposure and HLA in healthy donors. In the PCR, 60 Vbeta and 13 Jbeta primers were used. Sequenced by immunoSEQ multiplex PCR; TCRdb stores in-frame clones only, minus some. The sample holds roughly 160,000 clones, approximately 79% seen once. After removal of 5 bases from V and 5 bases from J, the junction contained 10 bases not matched to a gene. Per the germline V gene, CDR1 is MDHEN and CDR2 is SYDVKM. The CDR3 consists of 15 residues. Study outcomes and limitations: Across donors, presence/absence analyses took sequencing depth to be roughly uniform.

Remarks on this clone: Its antigen remains unknown.

This sequence originates from a man between 40 and 49 years old in good health and CMV-seronegative. The chain recombines TRBV28 with TRBJ2-7, with TRBD1 identical over 9 bases. Sample: PBMCs. CDR3 in amino acids: CASSPTAQGANEQYF. DNA for the CDR3: TGTGCCAGCAGTCCGACGGCACAGGGGGCCAACGAGCAGTACTTC.